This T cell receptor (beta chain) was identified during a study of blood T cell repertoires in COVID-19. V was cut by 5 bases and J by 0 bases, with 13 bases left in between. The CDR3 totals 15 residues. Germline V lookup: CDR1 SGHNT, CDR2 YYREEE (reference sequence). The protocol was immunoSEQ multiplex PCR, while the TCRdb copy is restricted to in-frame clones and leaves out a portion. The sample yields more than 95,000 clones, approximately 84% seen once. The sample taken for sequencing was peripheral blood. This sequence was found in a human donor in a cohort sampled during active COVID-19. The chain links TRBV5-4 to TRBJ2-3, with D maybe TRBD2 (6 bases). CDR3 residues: CASRGDLSSTDTQYF. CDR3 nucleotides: TGTGCCAGCAGGGGGGACTTATCTAGCACAGATACGCAGTATTTT.